This TCR beta chain stems from a study of cytomegalovirus exposure and HLA in healthy donors. Study conclusions and caveats: In a later analysis, TCR beta V- and J-gene trimming showed a link to a missense DCLRE1C variant. Later analysis suggested most CMV-associated TCR beta chains were HLA-restricted. The Asian-associated ancestry cluster reportedly had fewer N-insertions than the approximately 690-donor mean in a later analysis.

A note on this clone: Its antigen is unknown.

PCR employed 60 Vbeta and 13 Jbeta primers. Assay: immunoSEQ multiplex PCR; the TCRdb copy retains only in-frame clones and omits some. The repertoire holds around 40,000 clones, under 65% seen once, with about 8.5% in the top ten. Germline V gives CDR1 MDHEN, CDR2 SYDVKM. V was trimmed by 5 bases and J by 0 bases, leaving 11 bases between them. The CDR3 has 15 amino acids. The sample taken for sequencing was PBMCs. The receptor was derived from a human donor in good health. This rearrangement joins TRBV28 to TRBJ1-5; tentatively, D is TRBD1 (6 bases). The chain's CDR3 is CASSIGGYSNQPQHF. The CDR3 DNA reads as TGTGCCAGCAGTATAGGGGGATATAGCAATCAGCCCCAGCATTTT.